This section outlines one T cell receptor beta chain sequence together with its context. These data are taken from a study of technical replicates of blood from several donors. Measured with immunoSEQ multiplex PCR; TCRdb has only the in-frame clones, and not every one. This sample has about 71,000 clones, with around 97% found just once. There are 14 residues in the CDR3. The sequence was collected from a human donor in good health. The sequenced material came from T cells isolated from PBMCs. V gene TRBV12-2 combines with J gene TRBJ2-7; the table's TRBD2 call for D was not verified on the DNA. TRBV12-2 is marked as a pseudogene. The CDR3, as DNA: TGTGCAAGTCGCTTAGTCGGTGTAACCTACGAGCAGTACTTC. This codes for CASRLVGVTYEQYF.